This record looks at one T cell receptor (beta chain) sequence and its context. Its antigen is unidentified. Investigators isolated RNA and reverse transcribed it into cDNA to act as the sequencing template. The protocol was immunoSEQ multiplex PCR, while the TCRdb copy is restricted to in-frame clones and leaves out a portion. The sample contains 200,000 or so clones, less than 45% of which appear only once. This sample stems from a study of CD8+ T cells in alopecia areata. Background on the study: Oral tofacitinib, 5 to 10 mg twice daily, was given in an open-label trial. Whole-study findings and limits: Among the top 100, expanded CD8+ clones, as well as scalp clonality, were significantly decreased by tofacitinib.

CDR1 is SGHTA, CDR2 FQGTGA, per germline. There are 14 residues in the CDR3. V shed 5 bases and J 2 bases; nucleotides not matched to a gene: 4. Treatment: oral pan-JAK inhibitor, 5-10 mg twice daily. The chain employs TRBV7-3 and TRBJ2-3, with 7 bases aligning to TRBD1. This specimen consisted of CD4+ T cells sorted from blood, obtained around week 36, from a patient treated with tofacitinib. This TCR came from a human donor with alopecia areata. The CDR3 nucleotides are TGTGCCAGCAGCAGGGACAGCTACACAGATACGCAGTATTTT. It translates to CASSRDSYTDTQYF.